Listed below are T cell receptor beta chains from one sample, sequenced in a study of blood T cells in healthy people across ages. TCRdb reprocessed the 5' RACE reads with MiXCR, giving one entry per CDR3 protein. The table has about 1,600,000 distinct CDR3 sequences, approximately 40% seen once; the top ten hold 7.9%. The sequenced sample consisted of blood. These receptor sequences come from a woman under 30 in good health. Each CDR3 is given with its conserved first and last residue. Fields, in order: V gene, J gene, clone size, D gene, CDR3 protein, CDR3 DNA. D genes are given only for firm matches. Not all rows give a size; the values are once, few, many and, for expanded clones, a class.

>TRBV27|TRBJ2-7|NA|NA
CASSSPIGEGNYEQYF
TGTGCCAGCAGTTCCCCCATTGGTGAAGGAAACTACGAGCAGTACTTC
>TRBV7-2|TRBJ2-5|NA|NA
CASDKRAGSETQYF
TGTGCCAGCGATAAGAGGGCAGGTTCAGAGACCCAGTACTTC
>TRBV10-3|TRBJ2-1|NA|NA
CAISEVGLNGETQFF
TGTGCCATCAGTGAGGTGGGACTCAATGGAGAGACCCAGTTCTTC
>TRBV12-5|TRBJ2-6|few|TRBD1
CASGVTGFSGANVLTF
TGTGCTAGTGGTGTGACAGGGTTCTCTGGGGCCAACGTCCTGACTTTC
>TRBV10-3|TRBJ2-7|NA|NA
CAISEGAGETYKQYF
TGTGCCATCAGTGAGGGGGCAGGAGAAACCTACAAGCAGTACTTC
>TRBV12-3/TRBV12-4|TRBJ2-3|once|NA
CASSPPAGVSADTQYF
TGTGCCAGCAGTCCCCCGGCTGGGGTTAGCGCAGATACGCAGTATTTT
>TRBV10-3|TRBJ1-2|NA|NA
CAISHAPGNGYTF
TGTGCCATCAGTCATGCCCCGGGGAATGGCTACACCTTC
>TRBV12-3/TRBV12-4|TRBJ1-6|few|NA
CASSWADSSPLHF
TGTGCCAGCAGCTGGGCGGACTCATCACCCCTCCACTTT
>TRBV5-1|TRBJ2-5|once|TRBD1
CASSPTTGFQVGEKTQYF
TGCGCCAGCAGCCCGACGACAGGGTTTCAGGTTGGCGAAAAGACCCAGTACTTC
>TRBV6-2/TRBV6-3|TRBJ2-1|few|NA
CASSSLAGQYNEQFF
TGTGCCAGCAGTTCGCTCGCGGGCCAGTACAATGAGCAGTTCTTC
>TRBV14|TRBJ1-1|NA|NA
CASSQGPDIEAFF
TGTGCCAGCAGCCAGGGTCCGGACATTGAAGCTTTCTTT
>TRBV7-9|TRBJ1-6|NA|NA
CASSEEGFSYNSPLHF
TGTGCCAGCAGCGAAGAGGGTTTCTCCTATAATTCACCCCTCCACTTT
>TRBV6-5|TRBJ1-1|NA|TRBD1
CASSYGQGAMNTEAFF
TGTGCCAGCAGTTACGGGCAGGGGGCGATGAACACTGAAGCTTTCTTT
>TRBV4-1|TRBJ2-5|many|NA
CASSLGLTETQYF
TGCGCCAGCAGCCTAGGACTGACGGAGACCCAGTACTTC
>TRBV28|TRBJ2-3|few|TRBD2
CASSFSGPSTDTQYF
TGTGCCAGCAGCTTTAGCGGGCCGAGCACAGATACGCAGTATTTT
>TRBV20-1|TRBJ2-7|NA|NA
CSAQLSDSEQYF
TGCAGTGCCCAGTTGTCCGACAGCGAGCAGTACTTC
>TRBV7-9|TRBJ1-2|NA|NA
CASSLAAGTNYGYTF
TGTGCCAGCAGCTTAGCTGCAGGGACTAACTATGGCTACACCTTC
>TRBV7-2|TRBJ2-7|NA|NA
CASSSTGRYEQYF
TGTGCCAGCAGCTCAACCGGGCGGTACGAGCAGTACTTC
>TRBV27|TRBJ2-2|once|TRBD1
CASSGQGITGELFF
TGTGCCAGCAGTGGACAGGGCATAACCGGGGAGCTGTTTTTT